Listed below are T cell receptor beta chains from one sample, sequenced in a study of vaccination and CD4 T cells after COVID-19. TCRdb itself ran the PCR reads through MiXCR, one entry per CDR3 protein. The repertoire holds 9,000 to 15,000 distinct CDR3 sequences, around 40% seen once, with roughly 18% in the top ten. These receptors have no identified antigens. The sample taken for sequencing was cultured CD4+ T cells from blood. Source of these receptors: a human donor with COVID-19. Both conserved end residues are part of each CDR3. The order of the fields is D gene, V gene, clone size, J gene, CDR3 DNA, CDR3 protein. A D gene is named only where the DNA matches it firmly. Part of the rows lack a size; the others show once, few, many or a class for expanded clones.

d_call: .; v_call: TRBV6-5; clone_size: .; j_call: TRBJ2-7; cdr3_nt: TGTGCCAGCAGTTCCACCGGGGCTGTCTACGAGCAGTACTTC; cdr3_aa: CASSSTGAVYEQYF
d_call: .; v_call: TRBV10-3; clone_size: .; j_call: TRBJ1-2; cdr3_nt: TGTGCCATCAGTTTCGGGCAGGGCTATGGCTACACCTTC; cdr3_aa: CAISFGQGYGYTF
d_call: .; v_call: TRBV5-4; clone_size: few; j_call: TRBJ1-5; cdr3_nt: TGTGCCAGCAGCTTGGACAGCAATCAGCCCCAGCATTTT; cdr3_aa: CASSLDSNQPQHF
d_call: .; v_call: TRBV6-1; clone_size: .; j_call: TRBJ2-7; cdr3_nt: TGTGCCAGCGCGTCTATGTGGAGCTCCTACGAGCAGTACTTC; cdr3_aa: CASASMWSSYEQYF
d_call: .; v_call: TRBV29-1; clone_size: few; j_call: TRBJ2-7; cdr3_nt: TGCAGCGTTGTATGGGCTACCTACGAGCAGTACTTC; cdr3_aa: CSVVWATYEQYF
d_call: .; v_call: TRBV7-2; clone_size: .; j_call: TRBJ1-3; cdr3_nt: TGTGCCAGCAGCCCCACAGCTGGAAACACCATATATTTT; cdr3_aa: CASSPTAGNTIYF
d_call: .; v_call: TRBV9; clone_size: .; j_call: TRBJ2-7; cdr3_nt: TGTGCCAGCAGCGTAGAGGGGTCCTACGAGCAGTACTTC; cdr3_aa: CASSVEGSYEQYF
d_call: TRBD2; v_call: TRBV11-2; clone_size: once; j_call: TRBJ2-7; cdr3_nt: TGTGCCAGCAGCTATTGGACTAGCGGGGGACTCTCCTACGAGCAGTACTTC; cdr3_aa: CASSYWTSGGLSYEQYF
d_call: .; v_call: TRBV7-9; clone_size: .; j_call: TRBJ1-2; cdr3_nt: TGTGCCAGCAGCTTAATTGGCGGTTCGGGGAGTGGCTACACCTTC; cdr3_aa: CASSLIGGSGSGYTF
d_call: TRBD2; v_call: TRBV20-1; clone_size: .; j_call: TRBJ2-7; cdr3_nt: TGCAGTGCTACTACTAGCGGGGGGCCTTGGGAGCAGTACTTC; cdr3_aa: CSATTSGGPWEQYF
d_call: .; v_call: TRBV29-1; clone_size: few; j_call: TRBJ2-7; cdr3_nt: TGCAGCGCCATAAGGGGGGCCTTCGGGCAGTACTTC; cdr3_aa: CSAIRGAFGQYF
d_call: .; v_call: TRBV5-4; clone_size: .; j_call: TRBJ2-5; cdr3_nt: TGTGCCAGCAGCTTTGTCAAAGAGACCCAGTACTTC; cdr3_aa: CASSFVKETQYF
d_call: .; v_call: TRBV11-3; clone_size: few; j_call: TRBJ1-1; cdr3_nt: TGTGCCACCGTGGGAGGAAACACTGAAGCTTTCTTT; cdr3_aa: CATVGGNTEAFF
d_call: .; v_call: TRBV12-3/TRBV12-4; clone_size: .; j_call: TRBJ2-2; cdr3_nt: TGTGCCAGCAGTTCATCTACTGCCGGGGAGCTGTTTTTT; cdr3_aa: CASSSSTAGELFF
d_call: TRBD2; v_call: TRBV5-4; clone_size: .; j_call: TRBJ2-7; cdr3_nt: TGTGCCAGCAGCCCCGGGACTAGCGGTACCTACGAGCAGTACTTC; cdr3_aa: CASSPGTSGTYEQYF
d_call: .; v_call: TRBV5-4; clone_size: once; j_call: TRBJ2-7; cdr3_nt: TGTGCCAGCAGCTTGGCCCTGGACGGGCCAAGCTACGAGCAGTACTTC; cdr3_aa: CASSLALDGPSYEQYF
d_call: .; v_call: TRBV6-5; clone_size: few; j_call: TRBJ2-5; cdr3_nt: TGTGCCAGCAGTTACGGGCAGGGGTTCAAGACCCAGTACTTC; cdr3_aa: CASSYGQGFKTQYF
d_call: TRBD2; v_call: TRBV20-1; clone_size: few; j_call: TRBJ2-3; cdr3_nt: TGCAGTGCTAGAGATATCCGGAAGAGCGGGGGGGCCCCAGATACGCAGTATTTT; cdr3_aa: CSARDIRKSGGAPDTQYF
d_call: .; v_call: TRBV20-1; clone_size: .; j_call: TRBJ2-7; cdr3_nt: TGCAGTGCTAGGTCAGAAGGCGAGCAGTACTTC; cdr3_aa: CSARSEGEQYF
d_call: .; v_call: TRBV11-2; clone_size: once; j_call: TRBJ1-1; cdr3_nt: TGTGCCAGCAGCTTCGAGAACACTGAAGCTTTCTTT; cdr3_aa: CASSFENTEAFF
d_call: .; v_call: TRBV11-3; clone_size: .; j_call: TRBJ2-7; cdr3_nt: TGTGCCAGCAGCTTGGATCAGGGCGGCTACGAGCAGTACTTC; cdr3_aa: CASSLDQGGYEQYF
d_call: TRBD1; v_call: TRBV19; clone_size: .; j_call: TRBJ1-3; cdr3_nt: TGTGCCAGTAGTCCCACCCAGGGGGGGACCGGAGGAAACACCATATATTTT; cdr3_aa: CASSPTQGGTGGNTIYF
d_call: .; v_call: TRBV20-1; clone_size: few; j_call: TRBJ2-7; cdr3_nt: TGCAGTGCTAGAGATCCGGCGGGGATATACGAGCAGTACTTC; cdr3_aa: CSARDPAGIYEQYF